This TCR beta chain was identified during a study of shared clonotypes between healthy human individuals. The ends were cut back, 1 base at V and 4 bases at J, with 8 bases in the middle. This CDR3 is 13 amino acids long. Germline-derived CDR1 and CDR2 are SGHTA and FQGNSA. In the case of this clone: Its antigen is currently unknown. Other DNA sequences of this sample code for an identical CDR3.

In the CD4+ fraction, cells were divided into CD45RA+ naive and CD45RA-negative memory subsets. Whole-study findings and limits: On the whole, naive subsets had larger estimated richness than memory subsets had.

Sorted-subset replicate PCRs used about 200 ng DNA, around 31,000 T cell genomes. The assay was immunoSEQ multiplex PCR, and TCRdb's table has in-frame clones only and misses some. This table has some 2.4 million clones, approximately 94% appearing once. This sequence originates from a man aged 18 to 30 in good health. Some clones in this sample may be carry-over from other donors' samples. Material: naive CD4+ T cells from PBMCs. Subset defined: CD45RA+ positively selected. The J gene is TRBJ2-7, the V gene TRBV7-2, with D perhaps TRBD1 (6 bases). The CDR3 region has the DNA TGTGCCAGCAGCTTAGATGGGACATACGAGCAGTACTTC. The encoded protein is CASSLDGTYEQYF.